This is a list of T cell receptor beta chains from one sample in a study of blood T cell repertoires in COVID-19. TCRdb keeps only in-frame clones here, not all; method: immunoSEQ multiplex PCR. This sample has about 80,000 clones, with approximately 80% found just once. Sequences were obtained from peripheral blood. All receptors come from a man at least 80 years old with acute or convalescent COVID-19. Each CDR3 is given with its conserved first and last residue.

TRBV30	TRBJ2-2	CAWSVWGPGELFF
TRBV2	TRBJ1-2	CASNRVRDYGYTF
TRBV27	TRBJ1-1	CASSLSRQVEAFF
TRBV5-1	TRBJ1-3	CASSFGSGFGNTIYF
TRBV12-3/TRBV12-4	TRBJ2-2	CASRGLSAGELFF
TRBV19	TRBJ1-2	CASSISGGYGYTF
TRBV7-9	TRBJ1-5	CASSPMTGNSNQPQHF
TRBV5-1	TRBJ2-7	CASSLETGGDYEQYF
TRBV6-5	TRBJ1-5	CASGGGNSNQPQHF
TRBV19	TRBJ1-4	CASNRQNSLEKLFF
TRBV5-1	TRBJ1-4	CASRRDPATNEKLFF